This record covers a single TCR beta chain. The clone's antigen remains unknown. Per-base quality was not reported, and no clone a single base away is much larger than it. TCRbeta rearrangements were sequenced from genomic DNA using the immunoSEQ assay at survey resolution. The published analysis was carried out like this. In the TCR sequencing data, the smallest productive clonotype frequency that could be detected was 2.59 x 10-5. Analyses included only productive TCRbeta rearrangements, meaning complete and in-frame sequences. Clonality for each sample was calculated as Simpson clonality in the immunoSEQ Analyzer version 3.0. Clones were grouped by frequency into very rare, small, medium, large (1-20%) or hyperexpanded (>20%) categories. Generation probabilities were estimated with OLGA 1.2.3, V-gene circos plots were made with VDJtools, specificities were searched in VDJdb, and CDR3 motifs were identified with GLIPH. TCRdb provides this immuneACCESS table in a form limited to in-frame rearrangements. Some clones are lacking; in checked studies, under half of them reflect an unresolved V gene, and why the rest are absent is not known. That table is the source of V, J and clone size, and D and trimming were worked out from the DNA. The sample table shows 30,000 to 40,000 clones, and approximately 88% are seen once. 0.97% of the sample is in the top ten clones.

The data belong to a study of STAT5B mutations in CD4+ large granular lymphocyte leukemia (dated by TCRdb to 2022 to 2024). Looking at the study overall: Among healthy controls, the CDR3 'QG' motif was associated with a particular HLA allele. The study compared the TCRbeta repertoires of patients with CD4+ T-cell large granular lymphocyte leukemia against those of healthy blood donors. Flow cytometry on FACSCanto II or FACSVerse confirmed that purified fractions exceeded 95% purity among lymphocytes.

The investigation overall reported the following: Main leukemic clonotypes were private to each patient, although over 20% of the main leukemic clonotypes were found at low frequency in the non-leukemic repertoires of other patients. The data were not HLA-matched, and the relatively small sample size could explain the higher clonality seen in CD4+ compared with CD8+ T-LGLL. Greater clonality appeared to be present in CD4-sorted patient repertoires than in healthy CD4+ repertoires, and the difference was retained after the putative leukemic clones were removed. TRBV06-family usage was enriched among the top patient clones (8/27) compared with healthy controls (2/35).

Buffy coats from roughly 37 blood donors, supplied by the Finnish Red Cross blood service, were used as healthy controls. All TCR-sequenced material derived from peripheral blood: patient blood samples and healthy donor buffy coats. Peripheral blood mononuclear cells were isolated by Ficoll-Hypaque gradient centrifugation. For the healthy controls, CD4+ cells were obtained from buffy coats by magnetic purification. The Gentra Puregene Cell and Tissue kit was used to extract genomic DNA, and a Qubit 2.0 fluorometer was used to measure the amount of genomic DNA. The CDR1 and CDR2 encoded by the germline V gene are SGHTA and FQGNSA. The CDR3 spans 13 residues, from the cysteine through the phenylalanine. CDR3 DNA only is kept here, 39 bases in frame from base 1. V and J lose 0 bases and 11 bases, and a span of 13 bases separates them.

The sample was CD4+ T cells from blood buffy coats. The sequence derives from a human donor in good health. The receptor chain draws on TRBV7-2 and TRBJ1-1; TRBD1 is a weak D gene call, 6 bases matching. The sequenced DNA: TGTGCCAGCAGCTTAGCCCCACAGGGAACGGCTTTCTTT. Its protein product is CASSLAPQGTAFF.